This paragraph reports one TCR beta chain. What it binds is unknown. This sample is drawn from a study of T cell repertoires in cytomegalovirus infection. Study at large: Recently identified HLA-C-restricted CMV epitopes were used, and well-studied HLA-B-restricted CMV epitopes were used as well. The public TCR beta signatures pointed to both CMV infection and matching HLA type.

TCRdb fed the reads into MiXCR, producing one record per CDR3 protein. The sample includes about 83,000 distinct CDR3 sequences, approximately 46% seen only once; the top ten take 93%. CDR1 is SGHVS, CDR2 FQNEAQ, per germline. This CDR3 is 15 amino acids long. The V and J ends lost 3 bases and 4 bases respectively, with 13 bases between them. Study results and caveats: Carriers of CMV plus the relevant HLA were identified by cumulative public TCR beta family frequency. The ex vivo response was dominated by HLA-C-restricted CMV-specific TCR beta clonotypes.

The sequencing here drew on CD8+ T cells from cultured PBMCs, taken from culture after CMV antigen stimulation. V usage is TRBV7-8 and J usage is TRBJ1-3; D is undetermined. The sequence came from a human donor in good health (CMV status not recorded). Some clones in this sample may be carry-over from other donors' samples. The CDR3 region has the DNA TGTGCCAGCAGCTTCTTAAAGACGCCGGGAAACACCATATATTTT. Residues: CASSFLKTPGNTIYF.